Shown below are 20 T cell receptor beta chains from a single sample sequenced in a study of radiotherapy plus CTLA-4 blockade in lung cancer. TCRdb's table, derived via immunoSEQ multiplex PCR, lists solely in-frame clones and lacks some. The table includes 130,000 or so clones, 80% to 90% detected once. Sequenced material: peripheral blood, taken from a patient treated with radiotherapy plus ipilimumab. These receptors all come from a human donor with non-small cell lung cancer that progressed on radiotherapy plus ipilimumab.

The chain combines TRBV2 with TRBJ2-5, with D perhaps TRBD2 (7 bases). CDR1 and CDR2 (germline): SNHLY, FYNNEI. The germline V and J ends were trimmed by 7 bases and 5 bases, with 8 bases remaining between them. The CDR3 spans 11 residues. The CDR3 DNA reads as TGTGCCAGCAAGGGGGGGGAGACCCAGTACTTC. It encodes CASKGGETQYF.

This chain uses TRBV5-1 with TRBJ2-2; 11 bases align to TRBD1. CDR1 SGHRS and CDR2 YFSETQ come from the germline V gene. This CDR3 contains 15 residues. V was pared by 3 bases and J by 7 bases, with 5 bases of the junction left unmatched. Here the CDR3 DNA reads TGCGCCAGCAGCTCTACGGGACAGGGGGGCGGGGAGCTGTTTTTT. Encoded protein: CASSSTGQGGGELFF.

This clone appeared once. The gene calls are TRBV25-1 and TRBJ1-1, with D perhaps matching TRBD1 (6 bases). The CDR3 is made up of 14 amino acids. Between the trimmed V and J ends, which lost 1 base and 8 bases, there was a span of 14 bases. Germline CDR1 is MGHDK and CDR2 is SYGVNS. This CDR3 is CASSESYQGREAFF. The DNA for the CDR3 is TGTGCCAGCAGTGAATCTTATCAGGGGAGGGAAGCTTTCTTT.

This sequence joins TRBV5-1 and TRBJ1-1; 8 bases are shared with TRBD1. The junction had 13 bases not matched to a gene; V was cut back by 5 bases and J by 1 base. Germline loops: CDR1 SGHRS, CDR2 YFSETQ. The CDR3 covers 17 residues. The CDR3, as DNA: TGCGCCAGCAGTTTAAGACAGGGGATCTTGGCGAACACTGAAGCTTTCTTT. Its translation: CASSLRQGILANTEAFF.

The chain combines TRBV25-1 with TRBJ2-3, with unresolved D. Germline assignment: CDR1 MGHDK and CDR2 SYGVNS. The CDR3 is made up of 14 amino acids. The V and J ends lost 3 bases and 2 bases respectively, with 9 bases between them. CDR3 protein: CASSDRATTDTQYF. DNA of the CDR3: TGTGCCAGCAGTGACAGAGCAACCACAGATACGCAGTATTTT.

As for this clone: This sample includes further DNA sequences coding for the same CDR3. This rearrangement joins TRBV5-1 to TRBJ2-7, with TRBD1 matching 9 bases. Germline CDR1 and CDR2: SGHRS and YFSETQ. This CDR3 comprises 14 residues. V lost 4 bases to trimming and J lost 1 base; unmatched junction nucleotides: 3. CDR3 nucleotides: TGCGCCAGCAGCCCGGGACAGGGTTCCTACGAGCAGTACTTC. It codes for CASSPGQGSYEQYF.

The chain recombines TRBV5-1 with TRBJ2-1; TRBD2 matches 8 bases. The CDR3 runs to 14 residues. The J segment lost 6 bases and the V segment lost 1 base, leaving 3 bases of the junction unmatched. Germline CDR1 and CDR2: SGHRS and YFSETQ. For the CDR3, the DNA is TGCGCCAGCAGCTTGATAGCGGGGAGCAATGAGCAGTTCTTC. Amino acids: CASSLIAGSNEQFF.

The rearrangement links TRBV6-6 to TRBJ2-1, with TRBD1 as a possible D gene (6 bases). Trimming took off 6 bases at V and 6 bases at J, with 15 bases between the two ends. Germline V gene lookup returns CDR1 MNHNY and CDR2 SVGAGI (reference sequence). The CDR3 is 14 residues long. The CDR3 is CASRAPGQTNEQFF. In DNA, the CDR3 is TGTGCCAGCAGGGCCCCCGGACAGACCAATGAGCAGTTCTTC.

In DNA, the CDR3 is TGTGCCAGCAGTTGGGGGGCTGAAGCTTTCTTT. It yields the protein CASSWGAEAFF. The rearrangement uses TRBV27 and TRBJ1-1, with D possibly being TRBD1 (5 bases). Trimming took off 4 bases at V and 6 bases at J, with 6 bases between the two ends. The length of the CDR3 is 11 residues. In germline, CDR1 is MNHEY, CDR2 SMNVEV (reference sequence).

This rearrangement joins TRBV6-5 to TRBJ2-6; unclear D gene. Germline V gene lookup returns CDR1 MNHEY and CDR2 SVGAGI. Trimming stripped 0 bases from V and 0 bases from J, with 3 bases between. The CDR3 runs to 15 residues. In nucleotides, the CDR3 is TGTGCCAGCAGTTACTCGGACTCTGGGGCCAACGTCCTGACTTTC. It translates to CASSYSDSGANVLTF.

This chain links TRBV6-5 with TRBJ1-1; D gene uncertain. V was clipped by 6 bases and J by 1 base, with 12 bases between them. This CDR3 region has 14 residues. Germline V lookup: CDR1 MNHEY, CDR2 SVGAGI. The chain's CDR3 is CASSLSGRNTEAFF. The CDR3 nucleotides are TGTGCCAGCAGCCTCTCCGGGAGGAACACTGAAGCTTTCTTT.

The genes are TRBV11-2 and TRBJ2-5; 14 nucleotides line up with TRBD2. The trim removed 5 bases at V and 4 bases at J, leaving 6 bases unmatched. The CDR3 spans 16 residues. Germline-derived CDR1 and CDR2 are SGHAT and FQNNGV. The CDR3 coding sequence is TGTGCCAGCAGCCCCGGGACTAGCGGGAGTGTAGAGACCCAGTACTTC. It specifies CASSPGTSGSVETQYF.

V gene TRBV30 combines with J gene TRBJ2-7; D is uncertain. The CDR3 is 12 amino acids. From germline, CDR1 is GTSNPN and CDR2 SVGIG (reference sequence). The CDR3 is CAHGPSSYEQYF. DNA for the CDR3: TGTGCGCATGGGCCGAGCTCCTACGAGCAGTACTTC.

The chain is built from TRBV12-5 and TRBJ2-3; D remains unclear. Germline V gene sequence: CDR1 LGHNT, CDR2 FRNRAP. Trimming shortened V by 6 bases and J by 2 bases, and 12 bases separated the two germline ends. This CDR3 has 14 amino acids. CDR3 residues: CASGQPSNTDTQYF. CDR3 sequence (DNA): TGTGCTAGTGGACAGCCGAGTAACACAGATACGCAGTATTTT. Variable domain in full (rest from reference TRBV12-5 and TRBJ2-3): DARVTQTPRHKVTEMGQEVTMRCQPILGHNTVFWYRQTMMQGLELLAYFRNRAPLDDSGMPKDRFSAEMPDATLATLKIQPSEPRDSAVYFCASGQPSNTDTQYFGPGTRLTVL.

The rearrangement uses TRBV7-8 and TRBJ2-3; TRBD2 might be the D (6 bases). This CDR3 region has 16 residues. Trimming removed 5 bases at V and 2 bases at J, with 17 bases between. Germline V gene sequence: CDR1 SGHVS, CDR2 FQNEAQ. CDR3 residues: CASSLRVGSYTDTQYF. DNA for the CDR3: TGTGCCAGCAGCCTTAGAGTCGGGAGCTACACAGATACGCAGTATTTT. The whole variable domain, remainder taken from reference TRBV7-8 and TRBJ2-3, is GAGVSQSPRYKVAKRGQDVALRCDPISGHVSLFWYQQALGQGPEFLTYFQNEAQLDKSGLPSDRFFAERPEGSVSTLKIQRTQQEDSAVYLCASSLRVGSYTDTQYFGPGTRLTVL.

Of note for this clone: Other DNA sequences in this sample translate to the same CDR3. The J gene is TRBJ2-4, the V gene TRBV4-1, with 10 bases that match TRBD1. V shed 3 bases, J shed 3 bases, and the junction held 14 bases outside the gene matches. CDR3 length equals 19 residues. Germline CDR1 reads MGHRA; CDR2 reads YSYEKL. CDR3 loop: CASSHPGQGRGLGKNIQYF. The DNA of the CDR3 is TGCGCCAGCAGCCATCCGGGACAGGGGCGGGGGTTGGGCAAAAACATTCAGTACTTC.

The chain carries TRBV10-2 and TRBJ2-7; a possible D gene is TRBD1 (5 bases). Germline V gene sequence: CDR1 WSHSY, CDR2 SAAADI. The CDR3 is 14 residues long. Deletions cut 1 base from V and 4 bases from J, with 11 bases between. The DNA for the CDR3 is TGCGCCAGCAGTGAGTGGGGCAGGAGTTACGAGCAGTACTTC. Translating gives CASSEWGRSYEQYF.

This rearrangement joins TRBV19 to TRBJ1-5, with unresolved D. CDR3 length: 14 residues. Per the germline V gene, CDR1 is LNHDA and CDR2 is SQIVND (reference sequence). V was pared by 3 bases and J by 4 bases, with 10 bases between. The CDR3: CASSIFGLNQPQHF. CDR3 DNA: TGTGCCAGTAGTATTTTCGGGTTGAATCAGCCCCAGCATTTT.

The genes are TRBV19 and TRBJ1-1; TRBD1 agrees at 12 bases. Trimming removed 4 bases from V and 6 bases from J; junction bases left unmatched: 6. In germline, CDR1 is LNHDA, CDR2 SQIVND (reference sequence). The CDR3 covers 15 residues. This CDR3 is CASSTTGTGGPEAFF. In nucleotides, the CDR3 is TGTGCCAGTAGTACAACCGGGACAGGGGGCCCTGAAGCTTTCTTT.

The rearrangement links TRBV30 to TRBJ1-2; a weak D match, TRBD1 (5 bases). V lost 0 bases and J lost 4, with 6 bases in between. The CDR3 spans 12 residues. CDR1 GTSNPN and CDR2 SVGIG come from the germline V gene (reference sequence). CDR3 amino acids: CAWSVQAYGYTF. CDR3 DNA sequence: TGTGCCTGGAGTGTACAGGCCTATGGCTACACCTTC.